These 14 T cell receptor beta chains share one sample of origin, sequenced in a study of beta chain features in type 1 diabetes. Sequencing targeted expressed TCRB transcripts, as all isolated RNA had been reverse transcribed. The method was immunoSEQ multiplex PCR; TCRdb's version includes in-frame clones alone and lacks a portion of them. The sample comprises 40,000 to 45,000 clones, over 50% of which are singletons, and over 2% rests with the top ten. Sequenced input: Tregs from blood. The receptor set was obtained from a young woman in good health.

This chain connects TRBV5-5 to TRBJ2-5, with D maybe TRBD2 (6 bases). Trimming shortened V by 4 bases and J by 1 base, and 14 bases separated the two germline ends. This CDR3 contains 15 residues. Germline CDR1 reads SGHKS; CDR2 reads YYEKEE (reference sequence). The CDR3 DNA sequence: TGTGCCAGCAGCCCTGGGGCTAGCGCCCAAGAGACCCAGTACTTC. Encoded protein: CASSPGASAQETQYF.

The CDR3 spells CASRALDNEQFF. DNA for the CDR3: TGTGCCTCCAGGGCCTTAGACAATGAGCAGTTCTTC. The chain joins TRBV30 to TRBJ2-1; D perhaps matches TRBD1 (5 bases). The CDR3 consists of 12 residues. Germline CDR1 reads GTSNPN; CDR2 reads SVGIG (reference sequence). V shed 7 bases and J shed 5 bases, with 12 bases lying between them.

The chain joins TRBV30 to TRBJ1-1, with TRBD1 as a possible D gene (6 bases). Per the germline V gene, CDR1 is GTSNPN and CDR2 is SVGIG (reference sequence). V was pared by 5 bases and J by 5 bases, with 18 bases between. The CDR3 is 14 amino acids. CDR3 residues: CAWAHRVGRTEAFF. DNA of the CDR3: TGTGCCTGGGCTCACAGGGTGGGCCGGACTGAAGCTTTCTTT.

The chain uses TRBV10-3 and TRBJ1-1; no reliable D call. The CDR3 covers 15 residues. V lost 2 bases, J lost 0 bases, and 10 bases lay in between. The germline V gene has CDR1 ENHRY and CDR2 SYGVKD. CDR3 coding DNA: TGTGCCATCAGTGAGGCGTATACAGTGAACACTGAAGCTTTCTTT. Protein sequence: CAISEAYTVNTEAFF.

This sequence joins TRBV14 and TRBJ2-1; 9 positions agree with TRBD1. Germline V CDR1 and CDR2: SGHDN, FVKESK. The CDR3 is 14 amino acids. J lost 6 bases, V lost 8 bases, and 8 bases had no gene match. CDR3 region: CASGPRTGVNEQFF. In DNA form, the CDR3 reads TGTGCCAGCGGACCCAGGACAGGGGTCAATGAGCAGTTCTTC.

V usage is TRBV9 and J usage is TRBJ2-1, with 13 bases fitting TRBD2. J lost 6 bases, V lost 4 bases, and 4 bases had no gene match. The CDR3 loop spans 15 amino acids. From germline, CDR1 is SGDLS and CDR2 YYNGEE. CDR3 nucleotide sequence: TGTGCCAGCAGCTTGGGGACTAGCGGGATCAATGAGCAGTTCTTC. Translation gives CASSLGTSGINEQFF. The full variable domain, its missing parts supplied by reference TRBV9 and TRBJ2-1, is DSGVTQTPKHLITATGQRVTLRCSPRSGDLSVYWYQQSLDQGLQFLIQYYNGEERAKGNILERFSAQQFPDLHSELNLSSLELGDSALYFCASSLGTSGINEQFFGPGTRLTVL.

This rearrangement joins TRBV13 to TRBJ2-2; D is unresolved. Germline CDR1 PRHDT, CDR2 FYEKMQ (reference sequence). V lost 1 base to trimming and J lost 5 bases, with 8 bases between them. CDR3 size: 14 residues. DNA for the CDR3: TGTGCCAGCAGCTTAGCCCCAGGTACCGGGGAGCTGTTTTTT. Its translation is CASSLAPGTGELFF.

V is TRBV4-2 and J is TRBJ1-2, with 8 bases identical to TRBD1. The trim removed 0 bases at V and 4 bases at J, leaving 10 bases unmatched. The CDR3 extends over 17 amino acids. Per germline, CDR1 LGHNA and CDR2 YNFKEQ. Here the CDR3 reads CASSQDFRQGAVYGYTF. The CDR3 DNA sequence: TGTGCCAGCAGCCAAGATTTCCGGCAGGGGGCCGTCTATGGCTACACCTTC.

This chain uses TRBV28 with TRBJ1-1, with D perhaps matching TRBD1 (5 bases). The CDR3 totals 14 residues. Germline CDR1 reads MDHEN; CDR2 reads SYDVKM. Trimming cost V 1 base and J 3 bases, with 9 bases left between them. The CDR3 nucleotides read TGTGCCAGCAGTTTATCGGCAGGGCACACTGAAGCTTTCTTT. This codes for CASSLSAGHTEAFF. The entire variable domain, with the rest obtained from reference TRBV28 and TRBJ1-1, is as follows: DVKVTQSSRYLVKRTGEKVFLECVQDMDHENMFWYRQDPGLGLRLIYFSYDVKMKEKGDIPEGYSVSREKKERFSLILESASTNQTSMYLCASSLSAGHTEAFFGQGTRLTVV.

This clone was counted only a few times. The chain couples TRBV28 to TRBJ2-5; 12 positions agree with TRBD1. Losses at the gene ends were 6 bases for V and 5 bases for J; bases not matched to a gene: 4. This CDR3 region has 14 residues. In germline, CDR1 is MDHEN, CDR2 SYDVKM. CDR3 sequence: CASRGQGAGETQYF. The CDR3 coding sequence is TGTGCCAGCAGGGGACAGGGGGCGGGGGAGACCCAGTACTTC.

The rearrangement joins TRBV6-6 to TRBJ2-7, with 7 positions matching TRBD1. CDR3 length equals 15 residues. Per germline, CDR1 MNHNY and CDR2 SVGAGI (reference sequence). V shed 5 bases and J 0 bases; nucleotides not matched to a gene: 7. CDR3 bases: TGTGCCAGCAGTCATGGGACAGACCCCTCCTACGAGCAGTACTTC. This translates into CASSHGTDPSYEQYF.

This clone showed up just a few times. Within the sample, other DNA sequences also encode this same CDR3. This sequence joins TRBV19 and TRBJ1-1; TRBD1 matches at 7 bases. V shed 5 bases, J shed 0 bases, and the junction held 6 bases outside the gene matches. Germline values: CDR1 LNHDA, CDR2 SQIVND (reference sequence). CDR3 length: 15 residues. CDR3 sequence reads: CASSPGDRLNTEAFF. The CDR3 nucleotides read TGTGCCAGTAGTCCGGGGGACAGACTGAACACTGAAGCTTTCTTT.

This clone was recorded only once. The chain joins TRBV28 to TRBJ2-2; TRBD1 agrees at 7 bases. The CDR3 sequence is 14 residues long. Germline trimming cut 3 bases from V and 6 bases from J; bases unmatched to any gene: 4. The germline gives CDR1 MDHEN, CDR2 SYDVKM. Written as DNA, the CDR3 is TGTGCCAGCAGTTTGGTTCAGGGGGCCGGGGAGCTGTTTTTT. Translation: CASSLVQGAGELFF.

The chain is built from TRBV5-4 and TRBJ2-5, with 8 bases lining up with TRBD1. The junction had 3 bases not matched to a gene; V was cut back by 4 bases and J by 1 base. The germline gives CDR1 SGHNT, CDR2 YYREEE (reference sequence). The CDR3 runs to 14 residues. CDR3 region: CASSPTGGQETQYF. The CDR3 nucleotides read TGTGCCAGCAGCCCTACAGGGGGCCAAGAGACCCAGTACTTC. The full variable domain, completed using reference TRBV5-4 and TRBJ2-5, is ETGVTQSPTHLIKTRGQQVTLRCSSQSGHNTVSWYQQALGQGPQFIFQYYREEENGRGNFPPRFSGLQFPNYSSELNVNALELDDSALYLCASSPTGGQETQYFGPGTRLLVL.